This TCR beta chain was obtained from a study of PD-1 blockade in classical Hodgkin lymphoma. This CDR3 is built from 15 residues. TCRdb's table, derived via immunoSEQ multiplex PCR, lists solely in-frame clones and lacks some. The sample holds roughly 16,000 clones, about 83% seen once. Indicated time point: cycle 4 day 1 (C4D1), after 6 weeks of nivolumab. With no exception, relapse followed autologous stem cell transplantation in all patients, and brentuximab vedotin exposure varied. The genes are TRBV21-1 and TRBJ2-7. TRBV21-1 is labeled a pseudogene. This specimen consisted of peripheral blood mononuclear cells (PBMCs), obtained before the fourth cycle of nivolumab. This sequence was found in a human donor with classical Hodgkin lymphoma. The CDR3 spells CASSKVPGPNYEQYF. The CDR3, as DNA: TGTGCCAGCAGCAAAGTACCAGGACCCAACTACGAGCAGTACTTC.